This T cell receptor beta chain is drawn from a study of cytomegalovirus exposure and HLA in healthy donors (dated by TCRdb to the late 2010s). In the study overall: In an earlier analysis of roughly 500 of the donors, 276 Gb of sequence data and some 120 million unique TCR beta sequences from 150 million to 200 million T cells were reported. The number of typed donors differed by locus: roughly 629-630 for A, B, C, DRB1 and DQB1; 500 to 550 for DQA1; approximately 610 for DPA1; and roughly 470 for DPB1. All discovery cohort repertoires had been generated on a single sequencing platform. A separate validation cohort of roughly 120 different subjects was used in addition to the approximately 700-subject first cohort. Because of strong linkage in the cohort, 5 or 6 DR-DQ haplotypes were treated as single units for association and clustering. The genetic ancestry cluster associated with self-reported Caucasian donors included 80% to 90% of the 300 to 450 genotyped donors. High-throughput TCR immunosequencing, statistical association of individual TCRs with disease status, and machine learning were combined to predict cytomegalovirus infection status. The T cell repertoires of some 670 subjects were profiled by immunosequencing and related to cytomegalovirus serostatus. The study was designed to test whether signatures of past pathogen exposure could be identified by cataloging public T cell receptors. In a later genetic analysis, genome-wide SNP genotypes for about 60% of the 666 donors were used, and that subset was treated as a discovery cohort. An early release that covered more than 550 HLA-typed donors contained approximately 320 gigabases of sequencing data and around 80 million unique TCR sequences. Alongside the repertoire data, information on donor age, sex, ethnicity and CMV serostatus was compiled. Across 300 to 400 genotyped donors of the cohort, an average of about 200,000 unique TCR beta nucleotide sequences per donor were sequenced, and around 20% of those sequences were non-productive. An earlier analysis of roughly 580 of the donors used high-throughput TCR beta sequencing to judge whether each TCR beta V gene segment behaved as functional or pseudogenic. HLA typing covered class I and class II loci at four-digit resolution. The later analysis used no new phenotypic data to find candidate immune exposures, relying instead on TCR beta sequences and their occurrence across donors. To study patterns of TCR occurrence, a later analysis re-analyzed previously published TCR beta repertoires from just over 650 donors and added high-resolution HLA genotyping.

Comments on this clone: Its cognate antigen has yet to be identified. Within one base of it there is no much larger clone, and no base qualities were kept.

The CDR3 holds 13 amino acids from the cysteine to the phenylalanine. The sequence is cut down to CDR3 DNA, 39 bases in frame from base 1. CDR1 and CDR2 (MNHEY, SMNVEV) derive from the germline V gene (reference sequence). Library prep was done by the immunoSEQ multiplex PCR assay. The multiplex PCR relied on a mix of 60 forward primers for TCR Vbeta segments and 13 reverse primers for TCR Jbeta segments. A multiplex PCR assay on genomic DNA amplified the CDR3 region of rearranged TCR beta genes. The amplified TCR beta libraries were sequenced on the Illumina HiSeq System as 87-base-pair reads. In the authors' own workflow: A later analysis counted some 80 million unique TCR beta chains across the 500 to 850 repertoires, and roughly 11 million of these chains were shared by at least two donors. To remove PCR and sequencing errors, raw reads were error-corrected and collapsed into unique sequences using a nearest-neighbor algorithm that merged closely related sequences. Alignment of CDR3 sequences to IMGT reference sequences was used to assign V, D and J gene segments. For a sequence to be retained, a match of at least six nucleotides to both a V gene segment and a J gene segment was required. Rearrangements were classified as productive when the CDR3 lacked stop codons and remained in frame with V and J, and all other rearrangements were classified as non-productive. Following IMGT convention, CDR3 was defined as the stretch from the second conserved V-encoded cysteine up to the conserved J-encoded phenylalanine. The earlier analysis of about 530 of the donors excluded any sequence lacking an unambiguous match to a single V gene segment. In an earlier analysis of 450 to 750 of the donors, a V segment was called functional when productive rearrangements were above 56.7%, and segregating when the standard deviation between donors exceeded 5%. A statistical classification framework was built to diagnose cytomegalovirus status from the catalog of TCR beta chain sequences. In a later analysis, V and J genes were assigned by comparing TCR nucleotide sequences against IMGT/GENE-DB human TR gene sequences. Using the TCRdist pipeline, a later analysis assigned CDR3 sequences along with most-parsimonious VDJ recombination scenarios. In a later analysis, each TCR beta chain was defined by its CDR3 amino acid sequence together with its V-gene family, and reads lacking a unique V-gene family were excluded. In a later analysis, 450 to 600 highly shared, low-generation-probability nucleotide sequences were removed to address suspected cross-contamination and a sequencing artifact. In a later analysis, a clonal expansion index was calculated for each public chain from normalized within-repertoire ranks of inferred template counts. In a later analysis, generation probabilities were computed with a VDJ recombination model fitted to out-of-frame rearrangements, and the resulting probabilities were checked against IGoR. In a later analysis, TCR-TCR, TCR-HLA and TCR-CMV co-occurrence was scored with hypergeometric tests, and a repertoire-size bias correction was applied to TCR pairs. False discovery rates were estimated in a later analysis by permuting HLA or CMV assignments 20 times. In a later analysis, co-occurring TCRs were grouped using DBSCAN, with TCRdist sequence similarity added in when clustering inside HLA-allele-positive subsets. Repertoires with fewer than 30,000 or more than 120,000 public chains, plus five repertoires with anomalous nucleotide sharing, were excluded from co-occurrence clustering. TCRdb took over this immuneACCESS table, retaining in-frame rearrangements with V and J assigned. Such tables are incomplete; in checked studies, under half of the missing clones stem from an unresolved V gene, and the remainder is unexplained. V, J and clone size derive from that table, while D and trimming were established from the DNA sequence. The sample profile shows more than 70,000 clones; around 75% of them were found once. The ten largest clones add up to less than 4% of the sample.

The cohort consisted of some 670 healthy bone marrow donors. Cohort members were all nominally healthy when sampled, although unrecorded immune exposures were likely present. The donor tested CMV seronegative, placing the donor among the 350 or so seronegative members of the cohort. Every donor gave a peripheral blood sample, and the peripheral blood mononuclear cells from that sample were used for TCR beta sequencing. Genomic DNA was extracted from the blood cell samples with the Qiagen DNeasy Blood Extraction Kit. What the research found in general, with its limitations: V-gene and J-gene trimming of TCR beta chains was associated with a missense DCLRE1C variant in a later genetic analysis, and the association was replicated in an independent cohort. In this cohort, only TCR beta chains were sequenced, and detectable features were limited by the absence of alpha or paired-chain data. A group of highly shared sequence variants was considered likely to be a technical artifact of the sequencing pipeline. In a later analysis, most CMV-associated TCR beta chains were found to appear HLA-restricted, with HLA associations seemingly driven largely by CMV exposure. CMV serostatus was the only immune exposure information available for the cohort. Assigning TCR associations to individual alleles was difficult when HLA alleles, especially DR and DQ, strongly co-occurred. Because counts were too low, 15 to 20 rarely observed V segments, including chromosome 9 orphons, were excluded from the earlier analysis of roughly 580 of the donors. Specific HLA alleles were associated with 15,000 to 20,000 TCR beta sequences at a false discovery rate of 0.05 in a later analysis. A later analysis found that TCR association rates varied across HLA loci, with DRB1 alleles showing the most associated TCRs and HLA-C alleles the fewest. Because HLA typing was unavailable for some donors at each locus, only the typed subset was used in association tests. Roughly uniform sequencing depth across donors was assumed in presence/absence analyses, although this assumption may not hold. A later analysis reported that several top co-occurrence clusters appeared linked to parvovirus B19, influenza, CMV and Epstein-Barr virus. Some IMGT-functional V segments, including TRBV6-2 and TRBV6-3, could not be told apart with the 87-base-pair reads, so those segments were excluded. The authors suggested that the approach could potentially be generalized to other disease states and immunological phenotypes. The study gave a list of 150 to 200 TCR beta chains associated with cytomegalovirus. Most TCR sequences were observed very rarely across donors, whereas some public TCRs were present in many individuals. In a later analysis, HLA-associated TCR beta chains showed more clonal expansion and lower generation probabilities than non-associated chains that were equally common. A few of the identified cytomegalovirus-associated TCR beta chains were confirmed in vitro to be specific for cytomegalovirus antigens. Broadly in line with IMGT annotations, most TCR beta V segments showed up in productive rearrangements about 87% or about 30% of the time in an earlier analysis of 450 to 600 of the donors. Compared with the approximately 700-donor mean, donors in an Asian-associated ancestry cluster had fewer N-insertions in productive TCRs, according to a later genetic analysis. A further reported finding was that TCR beta sequences accurately predicted the HLA-A and HLA-B alleles for most subjects in the first cohort. Correlated functional status among segregating V segments might reflect linkage disequilibrium, but an unknown experimental factor could not be ruled out. The classifier was reported to diagnose cytomegalovirus status with high specificity and sensitivity in both the original cohort and the validation cohort.

The sequence came from a man aged 40-49 years in good health and CMV-seronegative. Sequenced: PBMCs. The receptor chain draws on TRBV27 and TRBJ2-5; a stretch of 9 junction bases matches TRBD1. With the DNA end fitting TRBJ2-7 better, the J assignment may be wrong. CDR3 sequence: CASRPTGGDEQYF. The bases are TGTGCCAGCAGACCGACAGGGGGGGACGAGCAGTACTTC.